This TCR beta chain was recorded in a study of CD8 T cells in ankylosing spondylitis. The study, taken as a whole, reports: Some of the motif variants had earlier been found in reactive arthritis patients' fluid and blood. Disease-linked clones reportedly concentrated significantly in matched ankylosing spondylitis synovial fluid.

Comments on this clonotype: Antigen specificity is unknown.

V lost 5 bases to trimming and J lost 5 bases; unmatched junction nucleotides: 15. Per the germline V gene, CDR1 is MDHEN and CDR2 is SYDVKM. This CDR3 has 16 amino acids. A single record per CDR3 protein comes from TCRdb applying MiXCR to the 5' RACE reads. The sample holds about 360,000 distinct CDR3 sequences, 20% seen once. The receptor comes from a male donor with ankylosing spondylitis or in good health (not recorded which). The chain combines TRBV28 with TRBJ2-7, with 7 positions matching TRBD2. What was sequenced was blood, either unsorted or a sorted T cell fraction (not recorded which). The CDR3 DNA follows: TGTGCCAGCAGTCTCCTAGCGGCCTCCACCCACGACGAGCAGTACTTC. It translates to CASSLLAASTHDEQYF. Together with reference TRBV28 and TRBJ2-7, the CDR3 gives the full variable domain: DVKVTQSSRYLVKRTGEKVFLECVQDMDHENMFWYRQDPGLGLRLIYFSYDVKMKEKGDIPEGYSVSREKKERFSLILESASTNQTSMYLCASSLLAASTHDEQYFGPGTRLTVT.